This T cell receptor beta chain was recorded in a study of tumor-infiltrating lymphocytes in primary liver carcinoma. About the research overall: The study obtained roughly 3.5 to 7.5 million productive TCRbeta reads per sample, similar across tissue types. Overall study findings and caveats: Tumors and blood were compared for top-250-clone fraction, and tumors had the significantly higher value (p = 0.039).

Germline CDR1 is MNHNS and CDR2 is SASEGT. The CDR3 length is 13 residues. From approximately 500 ng total RNA, TCR beta cDNA was generated with a primer in the constant region. The TCR beta library was amplified through three nested multiplex PCR rounds in a modified ARM-PCR procedure. For approximately 11 cycles apiece, the opening two PCR rounds ran with TRBV1-TRBV30 forward primers and a C-beta reverse primer. TCRdb fed the multiplex PCR reads into MiXCR, producing one record per CDR3 protein. The table lists about 330,000 distinct CDR3 sequences, around 60% of them singletons, with roughly 6.5% in the top ten. Comments on this clonotype: Its specificity is not known. A read error may account for a junction end that differs from germline.

Germline DNA was also extracted, while the blood RNA originated from unsorted whole blood. The rearrangement links TRBV6-1 to TRBJ2-1; D is undetermined. The TCR was taken from a man in his forties or fifties with primary liver carcinoma and hepatitis B virus infection. The sample comprised peripheral blood. CDR3 sequence (DNA): TGTGACAGCAGACGCGACTGGGTGGATGAGCAGTCCTTC. This gives the protein CDSRRDWVDEQSF.